This T cell receptor beta chain stems from a study of blood T cell repertoires in COVID-19. Trimming took off 1 base at V and 4 bases at J, with 11 bases between the two ends. The germline gives CDR1 SGHRS, CDR2 YFSETQ. There are 15 residues in the CDR3. This table comes from immunoSEQ multiplex PCR, and its TCRdb copy is limited to in-frame clones, with some not included. The table has more than 100,000 clones, around 89% seen once; the top ten hold about 17%. The clonotype was recovered from a man over 45 with active or convalescent COVID-19. The chain carries TRBV5-1 and TRBJ1-4, with D hard to call. Sequences were obtained from peripheral blood. CDR3 DNA: TGCGCCAGCAGCTTGCTTCTCCCAGATAATGAAAAACTGTTTTTT. Translation gives CASSLLLPDNEKLFF.